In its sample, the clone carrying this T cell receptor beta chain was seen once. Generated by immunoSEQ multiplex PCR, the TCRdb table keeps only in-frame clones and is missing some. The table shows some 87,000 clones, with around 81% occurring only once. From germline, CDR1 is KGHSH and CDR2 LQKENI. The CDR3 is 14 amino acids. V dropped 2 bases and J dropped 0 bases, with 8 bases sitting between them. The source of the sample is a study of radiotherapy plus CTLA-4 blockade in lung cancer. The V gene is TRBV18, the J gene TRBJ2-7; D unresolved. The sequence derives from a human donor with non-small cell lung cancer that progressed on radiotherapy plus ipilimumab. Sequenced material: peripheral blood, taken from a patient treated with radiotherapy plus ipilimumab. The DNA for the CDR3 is TGTGCCAGCTCACCAGGGGTTGTCTCCTACGAGCAGTACTTC. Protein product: CASSPGVVSYEQYF.